A selection of T cell receptor beta chains follows, all from one sample in a study of cytomegalovirus exposure and HLA in healthy donors. Here immunoSEQ multiplex PCR was the method, and the copy in TCRdb shows in-frame clones only, minus some. Its table records 80,000 to 95,000 clones. The specimen was PBMCs. The receptors stem from a man in his forties or fifties in good health and CMV-seropositive. CDR3s include the opening cysteine and the closing phenylalanine or tryptophan. Fields, in order: J gene, D gene, V gene, CDR3 length, CDR3 protein, CDR3 DNA. D genes are given only for firm matches.

TRBJ1-1 NA TRBV7-2 14 CASTFNFRGAEAFF TGTGCCAGCACATTCAATTTCAGGGGCGCTGAAGCTTTCTTT
TRBJ2-2 NA TRBV4-2 16 CASSQDSGQHTGELFF TGTGCCAGCAGCCAAGATTCAGGGCAGCACACCGGGGAGCTGTTTTTT
TRBJ2-5 NA TRBV10-3 14 CATSPRVSQETQYF TGTGCCACTAGCCCGAGGGTTAGCCAAGAGACCCAGTACTTC
TRBJ2-5 NA TRBV7-2 12 CASSANRETQYF TGTGCCAGCAGCGCGAACAGGGAGACCCAGTACTTC
TRBJ2-1 NA TRBV27 15 CASSLGRTAYNEQFF TGTGCCAGCAGTTTGGGCAGGACAGCCTACAATGAGCAGTTCTTC
TRBJ2-1 TRBD2 TRBV23-1 16 CASSLPGGSSYNEQFF TGCGCCAGCAGTCTTCCGGGCGGGAGCTCCTACAATGAGCAGTTCTTC
TRBJ2-1 TRBD2 TRBV28 14 CASSRTSAYNEQFF TGTGCCAGCAGTCGGACTAGCGCCTACAATGAGCAGTTCTTC
TRBJ2-2 TRBD2 TRBV7-9 15 CASSLVAGVTGELFF TGTGCCAGCAGCTTAGTAGCGGGAGTCACCGGGGAGCTGTTTTTT
TRBJ1-1 TRBD1 TRBV27 15 CASSRGTGGNTEAFF TGTGCCAGCAGTAGGGGGACAGGGGGGAACACTGAAGCTTTCTTT
TRBJ1-1 NA TRBV30 15 CAWTVGGAGAAEAFF TGTGCCTGGACCGTGGGAGGGGCGGGAGCGGCTGAAGCTTTCTTT
TRBJ2-6 TRBD1 TRBV4-3 19 CASSQDGDSLFSGANVLTF TGCGCCAGCAGCCAAGATGGGGACAGCCTATTCTCTGGGGCCAACGTCCTGACTTTC
TRBJ1-1 TRBD1 TRBV14 14 CASSQRTGNTEAFF TGTGCCAGCAGCCAGAGGACAGGGAACACTGAAGCTTTCTTT
TRBJ2-3 NA TRBV7-2 16 CASGRGADVREGTQYF TGTGCCTCGGGGAGAGGAGCGGACGTTCGGGAAGGCACGCAGTATTTT
TRBJ1-1 NA TRBV18 15 CASSPRQATNTEAFF TGTGCCAGCTCACCACGCCAGGCGACGAACACTGAAGCTTTCTTT
TRBJ2-5 NA TRBV6-6 13 CASSYHPEETQYF TGTGCCAGCAGTTATCATCCTGAGGAGACCCAGTACTTC
TRBJ2-7 NA TRBV7-9 13 CASSSGLLDEQYF TGTGCCAGCAGCTCGGGCTTACTAGACGAGCAGTACTTC
TRBJ2-7 NA TRBV5-1 16 CASSSVGGRDSYEQYF TGCGCCAGCAGTTCAGTCGGCGGGCGGGACTCCTACGAGCAGTACTTC
TRBJ1-2 TRBD1 TRBV11-2 14 CASSLRTGNYGYTF TGTGCCAGCAGCTTAAGGACAGGGAACTATGGCTACACCTTC